These 27 T cell receptor beta chains share one sample of origin, sequenced in a study of STAT5B mutations in CD4+ large granular lymphocyte leukemia. Libraries were prepared by immunoSEQ multiplex PCR; TCRdb keeps only in-frame clonotypes and omits some of them. The table shows about 21,000 clones, with roughly three quarters occurring only once. Sequencing used CD4+ T cells from blood buffy coats. The origin of the receptors is a human donor in good health.

The J gene is TRBJ2-7, the V gene TRBV9; no firm D call. The CDR3 contains 15 residues. Between the trimmed V and J ends, which lost 0 bases and 6 bases, there was a span of 16 bases. Germline V gives CDR1 SGDLS, CDR2 YYNGEE. CDR3 nucleotides: TGTGCCAGCAGCGTAGAGGTTAGAAACTTGGGCGAGCAGTACTTC. Translated, it gives CASSVEVRNLGEQYF.

The chain recombines TRBV12-5 with TRBJ2-5; 13 nucleotides align to TRBD2. The V gene end was trimmed by 1 base and the J gene end by 3 bases; junction bases not matched to a gene: 5. The CDR3 spans 17 residues. Germline V lookup: CDR1 LGHNT, CDR2 FRNRAP. The CDR3 spells CASGLGLAGGLKETQYF. The CDR3 DNA reads as TGTGCTAGTGGTTTGGGACTAGCGGGGGGCCTAAAAGAGACCCAGTACTTC.

CDR3 amino acids: CASSFLRGSNEKLFF. CDR3 DNA sequence: TGCGCCAGCAGCTTCCTCAGGGGTTCTAATGAAAAACTGTTTTTT. The chain is built from TRBV5-1 and TRBJ1-4, with a possible D match to TRBD1 (6 bases). The CDR3 consists of 15 residues. Germline CDR1 and CDR2: SGHRS and YFSETQ. Between the trimmed V and J ends, which lost 2 bases and 3 bases, there was a span of 11 bases. The entire variable domain, with the rest obtained from reference TRBV5-1 and TRBJ1-4, is as follows: KAGVTQTPRYLIKTRGQQVTLSCSPISGHRSVSWYQQTPGQGLQFLFEYFSETQRNKGNFPGRFSGRQFSNSRSEMNVSTLELGDSALYLCASSFLRGSNEKLFFGSGTQLSVL.

V is TRBV2 and J is TRBJ1-1; D is unresolved. V dropped 1 base and J dropped 1 base, with 7 bases sitting between them. Germline V gene data show CDR1 as SNHLY and CDR2 as FYNNEI. The CDR3 covers 14 residues. CDR3 sequence: CASSEGLSNTEAFF. DNA of the CDR3: TGTGCCAGCAGTGAAGGACTATCGAACACTGAAGCTTTCTTT.

V is TRBV2 and J is TRBJ2-3; D is unresolved. Deletions cut 5 bases from V and 0 bases from J, with 3 bases between. CDR1 and CDR2 from the germline V gene are SNHLY and FYNNEI. CDR3 length equals 12 residues. CDR3 sequence (DNA): TGTGCCAGCAGTACTAGCACAGATACGCAGTATTTT. Its translation is CASSTSTDTQYF.

The chain recombines TRBV5-1 with TRBJ2-3, with 8 bases that match TRBD2. V shed 4 bases, J shed 1 base, and the junction held 2 bases outside the gene matches. This CDR3 is built from 14 residues. Germline assignment: CDR1 SGHRS and CDR2 YFSETQ. This chain's CDR3 is CASSRGGGTDTQYF. CDR3 nucleotides: TGCGCCAGCAGCCGGGGGGGCGGCACAGATACGCAGTATTTT.

This CDR3 reads CASSPQGEQFF. The CDR3 DNA follows: TGTGCCAGCAGCCCTCAGGGTGAGCAGTTCTTC. The chain joins TRBV7-9 to TRBJ2-1, with a possible D match to TRBD1 (5 bases). Trimming pared 5 bases from V and 9 bases from J, leaving 8 bases between. Germline CDR1 SEHNR, CDR2 FQNEAQ (reference sequence). The CDR3 runs 11 residues.

The J gene is TRBJ1-2, the V gene TRBV19; unclear D gene. V was pared by 7 bases and J by 4 bases, with 22 bases between. Germline V gene data show CDR1 as LNHDA and CDR2 as SQIVND (reference sequence). CDR3 size: 16 residues. The CDR3 spells CASTAGGVTSAYGYTF. Here the CDR3 DNA reads TGTGCCAGTACTGCGGGTGGGGTTACCTCCGCCTATGGCTACACCTTC.

The J gene is TRBJ2-1, the V gene TRBV7-9; 10 bases fit TRBD2. There are 14 residues in the CDR3. Germline V lookup: CDR1 SEHNR, CDR2 FQNEAQ (reference sequence). The V and J ends lost 4 bases and 4 bases, in that order; junction bases with no gene match: 1. This CDR3 reads CASSWTSGYNEQFF. CDR3 nucleotides: TGTGCCAGCAGCTGGACTAGCGGATACAATGAGCAGTTCTTC. Full variable domain (missing parts from reference TRBV7-9 and TRBJ2-1): DTGVSQNPRHKITKRGQNVTFRCDPISEHNRLYWYRQTLGQGPEFLTYFQNEAQLEKSRLLSDRFSAERPKGSFSTLEIQRTEQGDSAMYLCASSWTSGYNEQFFGPGTRLTVL.

The rearrangement uses TRBV5-5 and TRBJ2-7; 7 bases are shared with TRBD1. V trimming: 4 bases; J trimming: 13 bases; junction bases outside the gene matches: 8. CDR1 is SGHKS, CDR2 YYEKEE, per germline (reference sequence). This CDR3 region has 11 residues. CDR3 region: CASSKDRITYF. Here the CDR3 DNA reads TGTGCCAGCAGCAAGGACAGGATAACCTACTTC.

This clone has more than one count but fewer than ten. This sequence joins TRBV28 and TRBJ1-4; 7 nucleotides agree with TRBD1. From germline, CDR1 is MDHEN and CDR2 SYDVKM. V gave up 6 bases and J gave up 6 bases; unmatched junction bases: 7. This CDR3 is built from 14 residues. The CDR3 DNA reads as TGTGCCAGCAGCTCCACAGGGGCGGATGAAAAACTGTTTTTT. Translation gives CASSSTGADEKLFF. The variable domain in full, with the rest retrieved from reference TRBV28 and TRBJ1-4, is DVKVTQSSRYLVKRTGEKVFLECVQDMDHENMFWYRQDPGLGLRLIYFSYDVKMKEKGDIPEGYSVSREKKERFSLILESASTNQTSMYLCASSSTGADEKLFFGSGTQLSVL.

The chain recombines TRBV28 with TRBJ2-5; 8 bases line up with TRBD1. The CDR3 totals 16 residues. V trimming: 4 bases; J trimming: 1 base; junction bases outside the gene matches: 8. Germline CDR1 is MDHEN and CDR2 is SYDVKM. In DNA, the CDR3 is TGTGCCAGCAGTTATCCCCGGACAGGGCGCCAAGAGACCCAGTACTTC. Amino acids: CASSYPRTGRQETQYF.

The rearrangement uses TRBV29-1 and TRBJ2-5; D may correspond to TRBD1 or TRBD2 (5 bases each). The DNA matches TRBJ2-7 better at its end, which makes the J call doubtful. The CDR3 length is 12 residues. From germline, CDR1 is SQVTM and CDR2 ANQGSEA. DNA of the CDR3: TGCAGCGTTGACGGCCAGGGAGACGAGCAGTACTTC. Its translation: CSVDGQGDEQYF.

The chain employs TRBV4-1 and TRBJ2-7; 11 bases align to TRBD2. V trimming: 1 base; J trimming: 4 bases; junction bases outside the gene matches: 3. From germline, CDR1 is MGHRA and CDR2 YSYEKL. The CDR3 spans 15 residues. The CDR3 here is CASSQATSGGYEQYF. The CDR3 nucleotides read TGCGCCAGCAGCCAAGCTACTAGCGGGGGTTACGAGCAGTACTTC.

The V gene is TRBV28, the J gene TRBJ2-3; D remains unclear. Trimming removed 4 bases at V and 2 bases at J, with 13 bases between. CDR1 is MDHEN, CDR2 SYDVKM, per germline. This CDR3 has 15 amino acids. Written as DNA, the CDR3 is TGTGCCAGCAGTTCGTCCTCCCACGCCACAGATACGCAGTATTTT. Translation gives CASSSSSHATDTQYF.

The chain couples TRBV28 to TRBJ1-2; 9 positions agree with TRBD1. Trimming took 8 bases from V and 3 from J; bases not matched to a gene: 7. Germline CDR1 MDHEN, CDR2 SYDVKM. CDR3 length: 14 residues. DNA for the CDR3: TGTGCCAGCTTCCAGGACAGGGGAGACTATGGCTACACCTTC. Translating gives CASFQDRGDYGYTF.

The rearrangement joins TRBV7-9 to TRBJ2-2; 7 bases are shared with TRBD1. The CDR3 extends over 15 amino acids. V lost 3 bases to trimming and J lost 10 bases; unmatched junction nucleotides: 11. Germline-derived CDR1 and CDR2 are SEHNR and FQNEAQ (reference sequence). The CDR3 DNA follows: TGTGCCAGCAGCTTGCTACAGGGGCCCCCCGAGGAGCTGTTTTTT. Translated, it gives CASSLLQGPPEELFF.

CDR3 protein: CASSVVDRGGTEAFF. The CDR3 coding sequence is TGTGCCAGCAGCGTAGTGGACAGGGGGGGGACTGAAGCTTTCTTT. This chain joins TRBV9 and TRBJ1-1, with TRBD1 matching 10 bases. V lost 0 bases, J lost 5 bases, and 4 bases stayed unmatched. From germline, CDR1 is SGDLS and CDR2 YYNGEE. This CDR3 has 15 residues.

The chain recombines TRBV9 with TRBJ2-5; 8 bases are a match to TRBD1. This CDR3 has 16 amino acids. Germline assignment: CDR1 SGDLS and CDR2 YYNGEE. V lost 3 bases to trimming and J lost 4 bases; unmatched junction nucleotides: 11. In DNA form, the CDR3 reads TGTGCCAGCAGCGCCGGAGGGAGCAGGGGGCTAGAGACCCAGTACTTC. Protein: CASSAGGSRGLETQYF.

This chain uses TRBV7-9 with TRBJ2-5, with 12 bases fitting TRBD1. In germline, CDR1 is SEHNR, CDR2 FQNEAQ (reference sequence). The ends lost 4 bases at V and 1 base at J; junction bases unmatched: 4. The CDR3 extends over 16 amino acids. CDR3 nucleotides: TGTGCCAGCAGCTCCGGGACAGGGGGCTTCCAAGAGACCCAGTACTTC. Encoded protein: CASSSGTGGFQETQYF.

The chain joins TRBV9 to TRBJ1-3, with D perhaps matching TRBD1 (5 bases). CDR1 is SGDLS, CDR2 YYNGEE, per germline. This CDR3 is built from 14 residues. Trimming cost V 0 bases and J 6 bases, with 10 bases left between them. CDR3 bases: TGTGCCAGCAGCGTAGATCAGGGTGAAAACACCATATATTTT. The encoded protein is CASSVDQGENTIYF.

This clone has just one count. This chain links TRBV21-1 with TRBJ2-1; the table names TRBD2, a call not compared with the DNA. TRBV21-1 is given as a pseudogene. There are 12 residues in the CDR3. The CDR3: CASSMLGGEQFF. The CDR3 nucleotides are TGTGCCAGCAGCATGCTAGGAGGTGAGCAGTTCTTC.

The gene calls are TRBV6-1 and TRBJ1-5; D gene ambiguous. The CDR3 consists of 15 residues. Germline loops: CDR1 MNHNS, CDR2 SASEGT. Between the trimmed V and J ends, which lost 2 bases and 0 bases, there was a span of 8 bases. The CDR3 reads CASSEPTHSNQPQHF. The DNA of the CDR3 is TGTGCCAGCAGTGAACCCACCCATAGCAATCAGCCCCAGCATTTT.

The genes are TRBV7-8 and TRBJ1-6; D is possibly TRBD1 (6 bases). Germline V lookup: CDR1 SGHVS, CDR2 FQNEAQ. V was pared by 5 bases and J by 7 bases, with 12 bases between. CDR3 length: 14 residues. The CDR3 nucleotides are TGTGCCAGCAGCCTAGACAGGCGGAATTCACCCCTCCACTTT. This encodes CASSLDRRNSPLHF.

This chain uses TRBV11-3 with TRBJ2-1, with 8 bases lining up with TRBD2. In germline, CDR1 is SGHNT, CDR2 YENEEA. The ends lost 5 bases at V and 1 base at J; junction bases unmatched: 4. This CDR3 is 15 amino acids long. This CDR3 is CASSPRLASYNEQFF. The CDR3 region has the DNA TGTGCCAGCAGCCCGAGACTAGCGTCCTACAATGAGCAGTTCTTC.

The rearrangement uses TRBV4-3 and TRBJ2-6; the match to TRBD1 covers 9 bases. The germline gives CDR1 LGHNA, CDR2 YSLEER. The CDR3 contains 18 residues. The junction had 7 bases not matched to a gene; V was cut back by 0 bases and J by 4 bases. CDR3 DNA: TGCGCCAGCAGCCAAGAGCTCGGGACAGGGCACGGGGCCAACGTCCTGACTTTC. The encoded protein is CASSQELGTGHGANVLTF.

The chain couples TRBV5-1 to TRBJ1-3; TRBD1 matches 10 bases. Germline CDR1 and CDR2: SGHRS and YFSETQ. The CDR3 extends over 17 amino acids. The trim removed 2 bases at V and 1 base at J, leaving 6 bases unmatched. Here the CDR3 reads CASSLGTGAISGNTIYF. The CDR3 nucleotides read TGCGCCAGCAGCTTAGGGACAGGGGCGATTTCTGGAAACACCATATATTTT.